The count of the clone carrying this TCR beta chain is one. This is likely a read error, given that the CDR3 carries no conserved phenylalanine or tryptophan at its end. MiXCR, applied by TCRdb to the PCR reads, yields one record per CDR3 protein. The data hold approximately 550,000 distinct CDR3 sequences, with about a fifth observed a single time. The sample belongs to a study of molecular identifiers for immune sequencing clone quantification. This TCR came from a human donor in good health. Some libraries in this study had Jurkat cell RNA spiked in. The sequenced sample consisted of naive CD8+ T cells from blood, with Jurkat cell RNA spiked in. The subset was: FACS-sorted CD8+CD4-CCR7+CD45RA+ naive T cells.

The CDR3 DNA follows: TGTGCCAGTAGTACGGGGGACAGGACGTACCAAGAGACCCAGTACCTC. This sequence encodes CASSTGDRTYQETQYL. The chain is built from TRBV19 and TRBJ2-5, with 8 bases matching TRBD1. The CDR3 is 16 amino acids. Losses at the gene ends were 4 bases for V and 0 bases for J; bases not matched to a gene: 7. Germline CDR1 LNHDA, CDR2 SQIVND (reference sequence).